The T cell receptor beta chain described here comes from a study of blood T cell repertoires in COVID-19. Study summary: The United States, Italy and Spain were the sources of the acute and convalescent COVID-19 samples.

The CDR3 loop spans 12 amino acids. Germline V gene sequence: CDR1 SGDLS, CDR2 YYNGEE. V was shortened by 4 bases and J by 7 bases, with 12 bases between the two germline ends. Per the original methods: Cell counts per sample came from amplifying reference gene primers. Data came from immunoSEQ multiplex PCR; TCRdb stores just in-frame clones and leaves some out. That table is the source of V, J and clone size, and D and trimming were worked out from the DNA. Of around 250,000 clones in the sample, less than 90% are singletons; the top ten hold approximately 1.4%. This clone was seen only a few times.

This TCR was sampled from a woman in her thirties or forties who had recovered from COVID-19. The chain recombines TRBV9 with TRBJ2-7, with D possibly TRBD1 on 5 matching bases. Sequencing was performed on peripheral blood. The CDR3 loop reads CASSLTDGEQYF. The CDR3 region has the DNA TGTGCCAGCAGCCTGACAGATGGGGAGCAGTACTTC.